A single sample gave rise to the 3 T cell receptor beta chains below, sequenced in a study of cytomegalovirus exposure and HLA in healthy donors. The study ran its PCR with 60 Vbeta and 13 Jbeta primers. Clones were read by immunoSEQ multiplex PCR, and TCRdb kept only the in-frame ones, dropping some. The data contain roughly 140,000 clones, around 79% of them singletons. Input material: PBMCs. The receptors here all came from a man aged 30-40 years in good health and CMV-seropositive.

V gene TRBV27 combines with J gene TRBJ1-5; D gene uncertain. CDR3 length: 13 residues. V was trimmed by 0 bases and J by 5 bases, leaving 5 bases between them. Germline-derived CDR1 and CDR2 are MNHEY and SMNVEV (reference sequence). The DNA for the CDR3 is TGTGCCAGCAGTTTATCGAGGGATCAGCCCCAGCATTTT. It translates to CASSLSRDQPQHF.

The chain couples TRBV5-6 to TRBJ1-2, with 7 bases matching TRBD1. This CDR3 comprises 16 residues. V was pared by 2 bases and J by 0 bases, with 7 bases of the junction left unmatched. Germline V lookup: CDR1 SGHDT, CDR2 YYEEEE. In DNA, the CDR3 is TGTGCCAGCAGCTTCGGGACAGCGACAGCTAACTATGGCTACACCTTC. This encodes CASSFGTATANYGYTF.

This chain uses TRBV28 with TRBJ2-3, with TRBD1 matching over 10 bases. The V segment lost 5 bases and the J segment 0 bases; nucleotides outside the gene matches: 2. The germline gives CDR1 MDHEN, CDR2 SYDVKM. This CDR3 contains 15 residues. Here the CDR3 reads CASSMGQGSTDTQYF. CDR3 nucleotide sequence: TGTGCCAGCAGTATGGGACAGGGGAGCACAGATACGCAGTATTTT.